This TCR beta chain was found in a study of blood T cell repertoires in COVID-19. Study at large: Acute-phase and convalescent COVID-19 samples originated in the United States, Italy and Spain. The cDNA or gDNA used as material had been derived from T cells, B-cell-depleted T cells, or PBMCs.

Original data processing: Amplification with reference gene primers provided the estimates of nucleated cell counts. Sequenced by immunoSEQ multiplex PCR; TCRdb stores in-frame clones only, minus some. V, J and clone size derive from that table, while D and trimming were established from the DNA sequence. The sample holds 30,000 to 40,000 clones; approximately 77% are singletons and the top ten take 16%. In this sample, this clone turned up a few times. J was trimmed by 4 bases and V by 1 base; bases with no gene match: 5. CDR1 and CDR2 (germline): SGHRS, YFSETQ. The CDR3 contains 16 residues. This chain links TRBV5-1 with TRBJ2-3; 11 bases map to TRBD2. This receptor was taken from a human donor in a cohort sampled during active COVID-19. Input material: peripheral blood. The CDR3 region is CASSLSSGGSSDTQYF. In DNA form, the CDR3 reads TGCGCCAGCAGCTTGTCTAGCGGGGGGTCATCAGATACGCAGTATTTT.